The rows below give T cell receptor beta chains drawn from one sample of a study of beta chain features in type 1 diabetes. The data were produced by immunoSEQ multiplex PCR, yet TCRdb's version contains in-frame clones alone and is incomplete. The table lists 640,000 or so clones, over 12% of them singletons. Material for sequencing was naive CD4+ T cells from blood. Every receptor here comes from a man younger than 35 with type 1 diabetes. Both conserved end residues are part of each CDR3. A D gene is named only where the DNA matches it firmly. Some rows have no size entry. The others give once, few or many, or a class for an expanded clone.

few,TRBV4-1,15,.,TRBJ1-5,CASSLAGGVGQPQHF,TGCGCCAGCAGCCTTGCCGGCGGGGTGGGTCAGCCCCAGCATTTT
few,TRBV29-1,12,TRBD1,TRBJ2-7,CSVQDRFYEQYF,TGCAGCGTACAGGACAGGTTCTACGAGCAGTACTTC
.,TRBV10-3,15,.,TRBJ2-5,CAISESRGAQETQYF,TGTGCCATCAGTGAATCAAGGGGAGCTCAAGAGACCCAGTACTTC
few,TRBV7-9,15,.,TRBJ1-2,CASSQPGEVGYGYTF,TGTGCCAGCAGCCAACCAGGGGAGGTCGGCTATGGCTACACCTTC
.,TRBV5-1,14,TRBD1,TRBJ1-2,CASSLGDRSYGYTF,TGCGCCAGCAGCTTGGGGGACAGGTCTTATGGCTACACCTTC
few,TRBV5-1,13,.,TRBJ2-1,CASSLDRVDEQFF,TGCGCCAGCAGCTTGGACAGGGTAGATGAGCAGTTCTTC
few,TRBV30,14,TRBD1,TRBJ1-1,CALAVRTGSTEAFF,TGTGCCTTAGCCGTTCGGACAGGGAGCACTGAAGCTTTCTTT
few,TRBV25-1,13,.,TRBJ2-7,CASSRDTTYEQYF,TGTGCCAGCAGCCGGGATACCACCTACGAGCAGTACTTC
few,TRBV19,14,.,TRBJ1-5,CASSIPGSDQPQHF,TGTGCCAGTAGTATCCCGGGATCAGATCAGCCCCAGCATTTT
few,TRBV9,17,.,TRBJ1-1,CASSVGEHSSMNTEAFF,TGTGCCAGCAGCGTAGGGGAACATAGTTCAATGAACACTGAAGCTTTCTTT
.,TRBV9,14,.,TRBJ1-1,CASSKGQLNTEAFF,TGTGCCAGCAGCAAGGGACAACTGAACACTGAAGCTTTCTTT
few,TRBV27,15,.,TRBJ2-1,CASSRAGIRINEQFF,TGTGCCAGCAGTCGGGCGGGAATAAGAATCAATGAGCAGTTCTTC
.,TRBV28,15,.,TRBJ2-4,CASSHTTLAKNIQYF,TGTGCCAGCAGTCATACGACTTTAGCCAAAAACATTCAGTACTTC
few,TRBV10-2,16,.,TRBJ2-5,CASSEPGLAGRETQYF,TGCGCCAGCAGTGAGCCTGGCCTGGCCGGTCGAGAGACCCAGTACTTC
.,TRBV7-9,15,.,TRBJ1-2,CASSSREFSSYGYTF,TGTGCCAGCAGCTCCAGAGAATTCAGTAGCTATGGCTACACCTTC
few,TRBV7-9,16,TRBD2,TRBJ2-7,CASSLDGTIVPYEQYF,TGTGCCAGCAGCTTAGATGGGACTATCGTCCCATACGAGCAGTACTTC
.,TRBV2,13,TRBD2,TRBJ2-1,CASSREGRGEQFF,TGTGCCAGCTCGCGGGAGGGCCGAGGCGAGCAGTTCTTC
few,TRBV7-9,16,TRBD2,TRBJ2-1,CASSFLGGSSYNEQFF,TGTGCCAGCAGCTTTCTGGGCGGGAGCTCCTACAATGAGCAGTTCTTC
.,TRBV7-2,14,.,TRBJ2-7,CASSSLGLTYEQYF,TGTGCCAGCAGCTCCCTGGGTCTAACCTACGAGCAGTACTTC
.,TRBV5-1,16,TRBD2,TRBJ2-5,CASSPGLAGGPETQYF,TGCGCCAGCAGCCCTGGACTAGCGGGGGGGCCAGAGACCCAGTACTTC
.,TRBV21-1,13,.,TRBJ2-7,CASIPDGRYEQYF,TGTGCCAGCATCCCGGACGGACGCTACGAGCAGTACTTC
.,TRBV5-1,15,TRBD1,TRBJ1-5,CASSFTGVGNQPQHF,TGCGCCAGCAGCTTTACAGGGGTCGGGAATCAGCCCCAGCATTTT
.,TRBV5-4,13,TRBD1,TRBJ1-2,CASSKTGPYGYTF,TGTGCCAGCAGTAAGACAGGGCCTTATGGCTACACCTTC
few,TRBV5-1,14,TRBD2,TRBJ2-1,CASSLGMAGGEQFF,TGCGCCAGCAGCTTGGGAATGGCGGGAGGAGAGCAGTTCTTC